The rows below give T cell receptor beta chains drawn from one sample of a study of blood T cell repertoires in COVID-19. Sequenced by immunoSEQ multiplex PCR; TCRdb stores in-frame clones only, minus some. The sample carries about 310,000 clones, about nine tenths recorded once. What was sequenced was PBMCs or T cells enriched from blood (not recorded which). These receptors all come from a young woman who had recovered from COVID-19. Both conserved end residues are trimmed from each CDR3. Rows give clone size only sometimes, using once, few, many, or a class for an expanded clone.

size: NA
V: TRBV29-1
length: 11
J: TRBJ1-4
CDR3: SVAPSTNEKLF

size: NA
V: TRBV9
length: 13
J: TRBJ1-1
CDR3: ASSPRQATNTEAF

size: once
V: TRBV7-8
length: 13
J: TRBJ1-1
CDR3: ASSLGLTVNTEAF

size: NA
V: TRBV3-1/TRBV3-2
length: 17
J: TRBJ1-2
CDR3: ASSLGTAERSLANYGYT

size: NA
V: TRBV7-2
length: 13
J: TRBJ2-1
CDR3: ASSAGASSYNEQF

size: NA
V: TRBV6-1
length: 14
J: TRBJ2-2
CDR3: ASSDAKDRLGGELF

size: few
V: TRBV28
length: 13
J: TRBJ1-5
CDR3: ASTGAASSNQPQH

size: NA
V: TRBV4-1
length: 12
J: TRBJ2-4
CDR3: ASSQAVPPNIQY

size: NA
V: TRBV28
length: 14
J: TRBJ1-5
CDR3: ASSDLDRGLQQPQH

size: few
V: TRBV2
length: 14
J: TRBJ2-1
CDR3: ASSAALAGILNEQF

size: NA
V: TRBV7-9
length: 13
J: TRBJ1-1
CDR3: ASSSPRQVNTEAF

size: NA
V: TRBV24-1
length: 14
J: TRBJ2-1
CDR3: ATSRGAGGYYNEQF

size: NA
V: TRBV7-2
length: 14
J: TRBJ1-2
CDR3: ASSFHSQATNYGYT

size: NA
V: TRBV2
length: 13
J: TRBJ1-2
CDR3: ASSATGSAIYGYT

size: few
V: TRBV7-9
length: 15
J: TRBJ1-2
CDR3: ASSLGSGRLAHYGYT

size: NA
V: TRBV5-1
length: 12
J: TRBJ1-1
CDR3: ASEPGGMNTEAF

size: once
V: TRBV3-1/TRBV3-2
length: 14
J: TRBJ2-7
CDR3: ASSRNVGSISYEQY

size: NA
V: TRBV7-6
length: 13
J: TRBJ2-7
CDR3: ASSLAGALSYEQY

size: NA
V: TRBV28
length: 13
J: TRBJ2-1
CDR3: ASSSGLAPRSEQF

size: NA
V: TRBV19
length: 15
J: TRBJ2-2
CDR3: ASTPIAGRANTGELF

size: NA
V: TRBV2
length: 11
J: TRBJ1-1
CDR3: ASSAFIDTEAF

size: NA
V: TRBV15
length: 14
J: TRBJ2-5
CDR3: ATSSTFGSGVETQY

size: NA
V: TRBV7-2
length: 11
J: TRBJ2-5
CDR3: ASSYQGGETQY

size: few
V: TRBV19
length: 11
J: TRBJ1-2
CDR3: ASSPLGPGGYT

size: NA
V: TRBV28
length: 15
J: TRBJ1-5
CDR3: ASSQDLSAYSNQPQH

size: NA
V: TRBV25-1
length: 11
J: TRBJ2-2
CDR3: ASKRTNTGELF

size: NA
V: TRBV25-1
length: 10
J: TRBJ1-1
CDR3: ASRDYLTEAF

size: NA
V: TRBV5-1
length: 12
J: TRBJ1-3
CDR3: ASSLGQSGNTIY

size: NA
V: TRBV15
length: 13
J: TRBJ2-7
CDR3: ATSIGQGASYEQY

size: NA
V: TRBV4-3
length: 14
J: TRBJ1-4
CDR3: ASSQVIGQNNEKLF

size: NA
V: TRBV5-1
length: 12
J: TRBJ2-7
CDR3: ASTQGATTYEQY

size: NA
V: TRBV18
length: 16
J: TRBJ1-5
CDR3: ASSSPLRGGRKFQPQH

size: NA
V: TRBV6-5
length: 13
J: TRBJ2-5
CDR3: ASSVLGGRGETQY

size: once
V: TRBV12-5
length: 16
J: TRBJ2-3
CDR3: ASGLAYGDRATGDTQY

size: once
V: TRBV7-2
length: 11
J: TRBJ2-1
CDR3: ASSRPGGYEQF

size: NA
V: TRBV28
length: 13
J: TRBJ2-1
CDR3: ASSLYGAVNNEQF

size: NA
V: TRBV5-4
length: 15
J: TRBJ2-1
CDR3: ASSLGTSGVSYNEQF

size: many
V: TRBV5-1
length: 14
J: TRBJ2-6
CDR3: ASSWTGGSGANVLT

size: NA
V: TRBV27
length: 13
J: TRBJ1-5
CDR3: ASSFTRGGNQPQH

size: NA
V: TRBV27
length: 15
J: TRBJ2-1
CDR3: ASSFDPASHPYNEQF

size: NA
V: TRBV28
length: 12
J: TRBJ1-1
CDR3: ASSFTQAYTEAF

size: NA
V: TRBV7-3
length: 16
J: TRBJ1-2
CDR3: ASSLSAGAGPYSYGYT

size: NA
V: TRBV2
length: 15
J: TRBJ2-3
CDR3: ASIRGQVGLHKDTQY

size: NA
V: TRBV7-2
length: 13
J: TRBJ2-5
CDR3: ASSPVGGTSVTQY

size: NA
V: TRBV5-4
length: 14
J: TRBJ2-1
CDR3: ASSFIGTSGRNEQF

size: few
V: TRBV5-1
length: 11
J: TRBJ2-7
CDR3: ASSLSQGPEQY

size: once
V: TRBV6-5
length: 12
J: TRBJ1-2
CDR3: ASSYRGAGVGYT

size: few
V: TRBV27
length: 11
J: TRBJ1-5
CDR3: ASGQGRSQPQH

size: few
V: TRBV28
length: 14
J: TRBJ1-2
CDR3: ASGPPGTGSGYGYT

size: NA
V: TRBV21-1
length: 13
J: TRBJ1-1
CDR3: ASSKGGQVNTEAF

size: NA
V: TRBV11-3
length: 14
J: TRBJ2-1
CDR3: ASSLGHRRGINEQF

size: NA
V: TRBV28
length: 14
J: TRBJ1-5
CDR3: ASSVLLAESNQPQH

size: NA
V: TRBV6-5
length: 12
J: TRBJ2-2
CDR3: ASILAGDTGELF

size: NA
V: TRBV5-6
length: 16
J: TRBJ1-2
CDR3: ASSLYWLEQIRNYGYT

size: once
V: TRBV4-3
length: 13
J: TRBJ1-2
CDR3: ASSQEIGGHYGYT

size: once
V: TRBV27
length: 13
J: TRBJ2-7
CDR3: ASSPTGQGAYEQY

size: once
V: TRBV19
length: 12
J: TRBJ1-2
CDR3: ASSTPQGRGGYT